This TCR beta chain was sequenced in a study of cytomegalovirus exposure and HLA in healthy donors. Regarding the study as a whole: Later analysis showed most CMV-associated TCR beta chains appearing HLA-restricted. Researchers counted around 180 TCR beta chains as cytomegalovirus-associated. Per a later analysis, 15,000 to 20,000 TCR beta sequences showed association with HLA alleles at 0.05 false discovery rate.

The PCR ran on 60 Vbeta and 13 Jbeta primers. Original processing notes: In a later analysis, roughly 11 million of about 80 million unique beta chains occurred in at least two donors. TCRdb keeps only in-frame clones here, not all; method: immunoSEQ multiplex PCR. V and J calls and clone size are as listed in that table; D and trimming were resolved from the DNA. This sample yields approximately 110,000 clones, of which around 62% are seen a single time; around 4% belongs to the top ten. Concerning this clone: Its matching antigen is unknown.

CDR3 length: 15 amino acids. The germline CDR1 and CDR2 sequences are LNHDA and SQIVND (reference sequence). With V trimmed by 10 bases and J by 0 bases, 9 bases remained unmatched. The sequence came from a man aged 25 to 40 in good health and CMV-seropositive. Sequencing was done on a sample of PBMCs. This chain connects TRBV19 to TRBJ1-5, with 7 bases fitting TRBD1. In DNA, the CDR3 is TGTGCCACTAAACCACAGGGGAATAGCAATCAGCCCCAGCATTTT. Its protein product is CATKPQGNSNQPQHF.